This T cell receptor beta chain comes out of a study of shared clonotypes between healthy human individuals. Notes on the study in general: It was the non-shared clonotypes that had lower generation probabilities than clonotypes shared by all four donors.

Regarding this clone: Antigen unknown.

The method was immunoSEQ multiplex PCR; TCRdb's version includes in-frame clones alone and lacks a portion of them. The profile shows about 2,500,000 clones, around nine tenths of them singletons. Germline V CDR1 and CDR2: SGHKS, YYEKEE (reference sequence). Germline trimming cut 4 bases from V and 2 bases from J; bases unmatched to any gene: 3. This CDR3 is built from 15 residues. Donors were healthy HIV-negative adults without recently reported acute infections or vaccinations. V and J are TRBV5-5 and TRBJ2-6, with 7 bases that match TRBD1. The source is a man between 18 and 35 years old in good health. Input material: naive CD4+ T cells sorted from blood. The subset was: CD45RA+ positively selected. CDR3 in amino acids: CASSVTGTGANVLTF. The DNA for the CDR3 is TGTGCCAGCAGCGTGACAGGGACTGGGGCCAACGTCCTGACTTTC. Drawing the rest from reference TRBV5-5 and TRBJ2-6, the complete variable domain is DAGVTQSPTHLIKTRGQQVTLRCSPISGHKSVSWYQQVLGQGPQFIFQYYEKEERGRGNFPDRFSARQFPNYSSELNVNALLLGDSALYLCASSVTGTGANVLTFGAGSRLTVL.